Shown below are 32 T cell receptor beta chains from a single sample sequenced in a study of cytomegalovirus exposure and HLA in healthy donors. Researchers ran the PCR with 60 Vbeta and 13 Jbeta primers. The table came from immunoSEQ multiplex PCR; TCRdb's copy has only in-frame clones and leaves some out. The data contain 200,000 or so clones, approximately 78% of them seen just once; the ten biggest clones take up approximately 0.8%. The specimen sequenced was PBMCs. Receptors were obtained from a woman between 18 and 29 years old in good health and CMV-seronegative.

J is TRBJ2-1 and V is TRBV13; 7 bases agree with TRBD1. J lost 0 bases, V lost 6 bases, and 2 bases had no gene match. The germline V gene has CDR1 PRHDT and CDR2 FYEKMQ (reference sequence). The CDR3 consists of 14 residues. The CDR3 region is CASSRDSSYNEQFF. DNA for the CDR3: TGTGCCAGCAGTCGGGACAGCTCCTACAATGAGCAGTTCTTC.

The V gene is TRBV18, the J gene TRBJ2-3, with 8 bases that match TRBD1. V dropped 2 bases and J dropped 0; count of bases not matched to a gene: 13. This CDR3 is built from 19 residues. Germline values: CDR1 KGHSH, CDR2 LQKENI. CDR3 DNA: TGTGCCAGCTCACCAGGGATGGGTACTGACAGGGGAAGCACAGATACGCAGTATTTT. This codes for CASSPGMGTDRGSTDTQYF.

CDR3 sequence: CASTQLMGSGNQETQYF. The DNA for the CDR3 is TGTGCCAGCACCCAACTAATGGGTAGCGGGAACCAAGAGACCCAGTACTTC. The chain joins TRBV5-8 to TRBJ2-5; 8 bases agree with TRBD2. The CDR3 has 17 residues. The germline V gene encodes CDR1 SGHTS and CDR2 YDEGEE. J gave up 0 bases and V 6 bases, and 13 bases lay outside the gene matches.

J is TRBJ2-5 and V is TRBV2, with 11 bases matching TRBD2. The CDR3 totals 16 residues. CDR1 SNHLY and CDR2 FYNNEI come from the germline V gene. V lost 4 bases to trimming and J lost 4 bases; unmatched junction nucleotides: 8. CDR3 in DNA: TGTGCCAGCAGTGGCCGGCTAGCGGGGGGTGGAGAGACCCAGTACTTC. Translated, it gives CASSGRLAGGGETQYF.

The V gene is TRBV7-9, the J gene TRBJ1-4, with 10 nucleotides matching TRBD1. CDR3 length: 16 residues. The junction had 11 bases not matched to a gene; V was cut back by 5 bases and J by 8 bases. Germline V gene sequence: CDR1 SEHNR, CDR2 FQNEAQ (reference sequence). The CDR3, as DNA: TGTGCCAGCAGCATTCGACAGGGGGCGAGGAACGAAAAACTGTTTTTT. Translation: CASSIRQGARNEKLFF. Full variable domain (rest looked up from reference TRBV7-9 and TRBJ1-4): DTGVSQNPRHKITKRGQNVTFRCDPISEHNRLYWYRQTLGQGPEFLTYFQNEAQLEKSRLLSDRFSAERPKGSFSTLEIQRTEQGDSAMYLCASSIRQGARNEKLFFGSGTQLSVL.

The chain recombines TRBV28 with TRBJ1-2, with 8 bases identical to TRBD1. The CDR3 spans 14 residues. The J segment lost 6 bases and the V segment lost 1 base, leaving 4 bases of the junction unmatched. From germline, CDR1 is MDHEN and CDR2 SYDVKM. The CDR3 loop is CASSLSDRAHGYTF. The CDR3, as DNA: TGTGCCAGCAGTTTATCGGACAGGGCCCATGGCTACACCTTC.

The chain couples TRBV6-1 to TRBJ1-1; D might be TRBD1 (5 bases). The CDR3 extends over 15 amino acids. Germline values: CDR1 MNHNS, CDR2 SASEGT. Trimming removed 3 bases from V and 0 bases from J, with 11 bases in between. CDR3 sequence reads: CASSDRGRMNTEAFF. In DNA, the CDR3 is TGTGCCAGCAGTGATCGGGGGAGGATGAACACTGAAGCTTTCTTT.

V gene TRBV27 combines with J gene TRBJ2-5; maybe TRBD1 (5 bases). The J call may be incorrect, as the DNA end agrees better with TRBJ2-7. Looked up from germline, CDR1 is MNHEY and CDR2 is SMNVEV (reference sequence). This CDR3 contains 12 residues. CDR3 sequence reads: CASSSDSYEQYF. Written as DNA, the CDR3 is TGTGCCAGCAGTTCAGACAGCTACGAGCAGTACTTC.

The gene calls are TRBV14 and TRBJ1-6; D is possibly TRBD1 (6 bases). The CDR3 has 16 residues. Trimming cost V 5 bases and J 2 bases, with 13 bases left between them. Per the germline V gene, CDR1 is SGHDN and CDR2 is FVKESK. CDR3 amino acids: CASSSLGTTYNSPLHF. The CDR3 DNA sequence: TGTGCCAGCAGCAGTCTTGGGACAACCTATAATTCACCCCTCCACTTT.

As concerns this clone: The junction and the germline gene differ at one end; a read error may be behind it. The chain couples TRBV5-1 to TRBJ1-2; D is unclear. Germline lookup yields CDR1 SGHRS and CDR2 YFSETQ. The CDR3 has 12 amino acids. The CDR3 nucleotides are TGTGCCAGCAGCTCAGGCGACTATGGCTACACCTTC. It yields the protein CASSSGDYGYTF. Based on the CDR3 plus reference TRBV5-1 and TRBJ1-2, the full variable domain is KAGVTQTPRYLIKTRGQQVTLSCSPISGHRSVSWYQQTPGQGLQFLFEYFSETQRNKGNFPGRFSGRQFSNSRSEMNVSTLELGDSALYLCASSSGDYGYTFGSGTRLTVV.

For the CDR3, the DNA is TGTGCCAGCAGCTTAGAGCGGGGCTCCTACAATGAGCAGTTCTTC. Protein: CASSLERGSYNEQFF. The chain has TRBV7-8 and TRBJ2-1; TRBD2 matches 7 bases. Germline V CDR1 and CDR2: SGHVS, FQNEAQ. The CDR3 has 15 residues. V trimming: 1 base; J trimming: 0 bases; junction bases outside the gene matches: 0. The full variable domain, completed using reference TRBV7-8 and TRBJ2-1, is GAGVSQSPRYKVAKRGQDVALRCDPISGHVSLFWYQQALGQGPEFLTYFQNEAQLDKSGLPSDRFFAERPEGSVSTLKIQRTQQEDSAVYLCASSLERGSYNEQFFGPGTRLTVL.

The rearrangement joins TRBV19 to TRBJ2-3; D is possibly TRBD2 (7 bases). This CDR3 is 14 amino acids long. Germline-derived CDR1 and CDR2 are LNHDA and SQIVND (reference sequence). V was shortened by 7 bases and J by 3 bases, with 14 bases between the two germline ends. The CDR3 here is CASTGEGVTDTQYF. DNA for the CDR3: TGTGCCAGTACAGGGGAGGGTGTTACAGATACGCAGTATTTT.

The chain joins TRBV23-1 to TRBJ1-5, with D possibly matching TRBD1 (5 bases). TRBV23-1 is classed as an ORF, of uncertain function. Trimming took off 0 bases at V and 2 bases at J, with 14 bases between the two ends. CDR3 length: 17 residues. CDR3 sequence: CASSQSPGQQCNQPQHF. For the CDR3, the DNA is TGCGCCAGCAGTCAATCGCCAGGGCAACAATGCAATCAGCCCCAGCATTTT.

The rearrangement joins TRBV4-1 to TRBJ2-1; D perhaps matches TRBD2 (6 bases). This CDR3 spans 15 amino acids. The germline V and J ends were trimmed by 0 bases and 7 bases, with 13 bases remaining between them. Germline loops: CDR1 MGHRA, CDR2 YSYEKL. This chain's CDR3 is CASSQEGGSGNEQFF. The CDR3 bases are TGCGCCAGCAGCCAAGAGGGGGGATCAGGTAATGAGCAGTTCTTC.

This clone was found a few times. The chain employs TRBV19 and TRBJ2-1, with D perhaps matching TRBD1 (6 bases). V lost 6 bases and J lost 7, with 19 bases in between. Germline V gives CDR1 LNHDA, CDR2 SQIVND (reference sequence). This CDR3 has 15 residues. The CDR3 DNA sequence: TGTGCCAGTAGACTGACAGGCTCTCGACTTAATGAGCAGTTCTTC. Residues: CASRLTGSRLNEQFF. Using reference TRBV19 and TRBJ2-1 for the parts outside the CDR3, the full variable domain is DGGITQSPKYLFRKEGQNVTLSCEQNLNHDAMYWYRQDPGQGLRLIYYSQIVNDFQKGDIAEGYSVSREKKESFPLTVTSAQKNPTAFYLCASRLTGSRLNEQFFGPGTRLTVL.

Note on this clone: Relative to the germline gene, one junction end is altered; a read error may explain this. This chain links TRBV27 with TRBJ2-7; 8 nucleotides match TRBD2. Germline values: CDR1 MNHEY, CDR2 SMNVEV (reference sequence). CDR3 length equals 13 residues. The CDR3 reads CASSYKREREQSF. The DNA for the CDR3 is TGTGCCAGCAGTTATAAGCGGGAGAGGGAGCAGTCCTTC.

The V and J genes are TRBV7-9 and TRBJ2-5, with 8 bases identical to TRBD1. This CDR3 contains 15 residues. Germline values: CDR1 SEHNR, CDR2 FQNEAQ (reference sequence). J gave up 4 bases and V 6 bases, and 10 bases lay outside the gene matches. CDR3 loop: CASSSTDRARETQYF. CDR3 DNA: TGTGCCAGCAGTTCAACGGACAGGGCCCGAGAGACCCAGTACTTC.

The V call is TRBV7-2, the J call TRBJ2-5, with 8 bases matching TRBD2. V dropped 5 bases and J dropped 4; count of bases not matched to a gene: 12. CDR1 SGHTA and CDR2 FQGNSA come from the germline V gene. CDR3 length equals 16 residues. The CDR3 sequence is CASSPGGAGEAETQYF. DNA of the CDR3: TGTGCCAGCAGCCCCGGTGGAGCGGGAGAGGCAGAGACCCAGTACTTC.

This chain uses TRBV19 with TRBJ1-2; 10 bases match TRBD1. The ends lost 6 bases at V and 3 bases at J; junction bases unmatched: 13. Germline CDR1 reads LNHDA; CDR2 reads SQIVND (reference sequence). This CDR3 spans 17 amino acids. CDR3 in DNA: TGTGCCAGTAGCCTCCGGGACAGGGGCTTCGACGACTATGGCTACACCTTC. It yields the protein CASSLRDRGFDDYGYTF.

The chain joins TRBV9 to TRBJ2-2; 7 bases align to TRBD1. The CDR3 loop spans 14 amino acids. V was pared by 4 bases and J by 5 bases, with 5 bases of the junction left unmatched. CDR1 is SGDLS, CDR2 YYNGEE, per germline. CDR3 amino acids: CASSMGQSTGELFF. DNA of the CDR3: TGTGCCAGCAGCATGGGACAGTCAACCGGGGAGCTGTTTTTT. Using reference TRBV9 and TRBJ2-2 for the parts outside the CDR3, the full variable domain is DSGVTQTPKHLITATGQRVTLRCSPRSGDLSVYWYQQSLDQGLQFLIQYYNGEERAKGNILERFSAQQFPDLHSELNLSSLELGDSALYFCASSMGQSTGELFFGEGSRLTVL.

The sample holds one count of this clone. Other nucleotide sequences in the sample specify the same CDR3. The CDR3 DNA is TGTGCCAGCAGTTTAACAGGTACTGGAAACACCATATATTTT. This encodes CASSLTGTGNTIYF. V gene TRBV27 combines with J gene TRBJ1-3; a possible D gene is TRBD1 (5 bases). V was shortened by 2 bases and J by 2 bases, with 7 bases between the two germline ends. The CDR3 is 14 amino acids. Germline CDR1 reads MNHEY; CDR2 reads SMNVEV (reference sequence).

V and J are TRBV21-1 and TRBJ2-1; the table gives TRBD1 as D, unverified against the DNA. TRBV21-1 is classified as a pseudogene. CDR3 length: 15 amino acids. The DNA for the CDR3 is TGTGCCGTAGACAGGGACCCTTCCTCCTACAATGAGCAGTTCTTC. Residues: CAVDRDPSSYNEQFF.

This clone was observed a few times. The chain recombines TRBV6-1 with TRBJ2-7; D is unresolved. The germline V and J ends were trimmed by 4 bases and 2 bases, with 12 bases remaining between them. The germline V gene has CDR1 MNHNS and CDR2 SASEGT. The CDR3 is made up of 14 amino acids. The CDR3 region has the DNA TGTGCCAGCAGTGTAACAGCTCTTGCCTACGAGCAGTACTTC. It encodes CASSVTALAYEQYF.

J is TRBJ2-1 and V is TRBV7-3; D might be TRBD2 (6 bases). The CDR3 is made up of 15 amino acids. Trimming removed 3 bases at V and 0 bases at J, with 9 bases between. CDR1 SGHTA and CDR2 FQGTGA come from the germline V gene. CDR3 DNA sequence: TGTGCCAGCAGCTTTGTCGGGAGCTCCTACAATGAGCAGTTCTTC. It codes for CASSFVGSSYNEQFF.

The rearrangement uses TRBV29-1 and TRBJ2-7, with 7 bases aligning to TRBD1. This CDR3 has 15 residues. With V trimmed by 1 base and J by 1 base, 7 bases remained unmatched. The germline V gene encodes CDR1 SQVTM and CDR2 ANQGSEA. CDR3 in DNA: TGCAGCGTTGAAGTACTAAGCAGGGGGTCCTACGAGCAGTACTTC. Its protein is CSVEVLSRGSYEQYF.

The chain carries TRBV28 and TRBJ2-7; D is possibly TRBD2 (6 bases). Germline CDR1 is MDHEN and CDR2 is SYDVKM. The CDR3 spans 13 residues. Trimming took off 5 bases at V and 3 bases at J, with 11 bases between the two ends. The CDR3 coding sequence is TGTGCCAGCAGTAGACTAGAAATCTACGAGCAGTACTTC. Protein: CASSRLEIYEQYF.

This clone was counted between two and nine times. The V gene is TRBV30, the J gene TRBJ1-1, with 11 nucleotides matching TRBD1. The CDR3 has 13 amino acids. The germline CDR1 and CDR2 sequences are GTSNPN and SVGIG (reference sequence). V lost 2 bases to trimming and J lost 11 bases; unmatched junction nucleotides: 7. CDR3 nucleotides: TGTGCCTGGAGTACCGGGACAGGGGGTATGGCTTTCTTT. This gives the protein CAWSTGTGGMAFF.

This chain joins TRBV7-3 and TRBJ2-2; 8 bases match TRBD2. Germline-derived CDR1 and CDR2 are SGHTA and FQGTGA. The CDR3 extends over 16 amino acids. Losses at the gene ends were 4 bases for V and 8 bases for J; bases not matched to a gene: 12. The CDR3 DNA is TGTGCCAGCAGCTGGGCGCCCGGGACTAGTGAAGGGGAGCTGTTTTTT. This codes for CASSWAPGTSEGELFF.

The chain carries TRBV10-3 and TRBJ2-7, with D tentatively TRBD1 (5 bases). The CDR3 covers 12 residues. Trimming removed 2 bases from V and 3 bases from J, with 5 bases in between. Looked up from germline, CDR1 is ENHRY and CDR2 is SYGVKD. The CDR3 here is CAISEGHYEQYF. The CDR3 region has the DNA TGTGCCATCAGTGAGGGACACTACGAGCAGTACTTC.

The rearrangement links TRBV4-2 to TRBJ2-3; TRBD1 aligns across 8 bases. With 5 bases clipped from V and 0 bases from J, the junction kept 7 bases outside the gene matches. The germline CDR1 and CDR2 sequences are LGHNA and YNFKEQ. The CDR3 runs to 16 residues. The DNA of the CDR3 is TGTGCCAGCAGCATCGGACAGGGCCTAAGCACAGATACGCAGTATTTT. Its translation is CASSIGQGLSTDTQYF.

The V and J genes are TRBV11-3 and TRBJ2-7; D possibly corresponds to TRBD1 (6 bases). The length of the CDR3 is 14 residues. V lost 4 bases and J 0 bases, leaving 10 bases between the germline ends. CDR1 is SGHNT and CDR2 is YENEEA in the germline V gene. The CDR3 loop reads CASSSRDNSYEQYF. CDR3 coding DNA: TGTGCCAGCAGCTCCCGGGACAACTCCTACGAGCAGTACTTC. The whole variable domain, filled in from reference TRBV11-3 and TRBJ2-7, reads EAGVVQSPRYKIIEKKQPVAFWCNPISGHNTLYWYLQNLGQGPELLIRYENEEAVDDSQLPKDRFSAERLKGVDSTLKIQPAELGDSAVYLCASSSRDNSYEQYFGPGTRLTVT.

The chain carries TRBV30 and TRBJ2-5, with a weak D call TRBD1 (5 bases). The germline V gene encodes CDR1 GTSNPN and CDR2 SVGIG (reference sequence). V lost 3 bases to trimming and J lost 8 bases, with 19 bases between them. The CDR3 loop spans 14 amino acids. This CDR3 reads CAWRQGSGGATQYF. CDR3 DNA: TGTGCCTGGAGGCAAGGGTCGGGTGGGGCCACCCAGTACTTC.